The 6 T cell receptor beta chains below come from one sample, sequenced in a study of OX40 agonist ivuxolimab in advanced cancers. The protocol was immunoSEQ multiplex PCR, while the TCRdb copy is restricted to in-frame clones and leaves out a portion. The top ten clones hold approximately 4.6% of a sample with about 77,000 clones, roughly 80% of them seen once. This specimen was CD4+ or CD8+ T cells sorted from blood, taken in a trial of the OX40 agonist ivuxolimab. These receptors all come from an adult with an advanced solid tumor such as melanoma, head and neck, liver or kidney cancer.

This clone has a single count. This chain connects TRBV2 to TRBJ1-1, with a tentative D call TRBD1 (6 bases). Germline V gives CDR1 SNHLY, CDR2 FYNNEI. The V gene lost 0 bases and the J gene lost 4 bases, with 12 bases spanning the gap. This CDR3 is 15 amino acids long. The CDR3 here is CASSEAWGRGTEAFF. CDR3 DNA: TGTGCCAGCAGTGAAGCCTGGGGGCGCGGCACTGAAGCTTTCTTT.

The CDR3 coding sequence is TGTGCCATCATGGAGACAGGGATGGCTGGAAACACCATATATTTT. Its protein product is CAIMETGMAGNTIYF. The chain carries TRBV10-3 and TRBJ1-3; TRBD1 matches 7 bases. J lost 2 bases, V lost 7 bases, and 8 bases had no gene match. Germline V gene lookup returns CDR1 ENHRY and CDR2 SYGVKD. This CDR3 contains 15 residues.

This clone was seen only once. The V call is TRBV27, the J call TRBJ2-3; D is possibly TRBD2 (5 bases). The V and J ends lost 4 bases and 6 bases respectively, with 11 bases between them. The CDR3 contains 13 residues. CDR1 and CDR2 (germline): MNHEY, SMNVEV (reference sequence). CDR3 loop: CASSSWGVDTQYF. The CDR3 DNA follows: TGTGCCAGCAGTTCATGGGGAGTGGATACGCAGTATTTT.

The chain carries TRBV5-1 and TRBJ1-4; D uncertain. Trimming removed 0 bases from V and 0 bases from J, with 6 bases in between. Per germline, CDR1 SGHRS and CDR2 YFSETQ. The length of the CDR3 is 15 residues. The CDR3: CASSLGPATNEKLFF. CDR3 sequence (DNA): TGCGCCAGCAGCTTGGGTCCAGCAACTAATGAAAAACTGTTTTTT.

The V and J genes are TRBV6-5 and TRBJ1-3; D remains ambiguous. Germline CDR1 and CDR2: MNHEY and SVGAGI. This CDR3 contains 16 residues. V was cut by 0 bases and J by 2 bases, with 11 bases left in between. The CDR3 loop reads CASSYSSKATGNTIYF. CDR3 DNA: TGTGCCAGCAGTTACTCCTCGAAAGCAACTGGAAACACCATATATTTT.

The rearrangement links TRBV29-1 to TRBJ2-4; 7 positions agree with TRBD1. The CDR3 has 12 amino acids. The germline gives CDR1 SQVTM, CDR2 ANQGSEA. The V gene end was trimmed by 6 bases and the J gene end by 4 bases; junction bases not matched to a gene: 3. CDR3 coding DNA: TGCAGCGTCGGGGACAGAAAAAACATTCAGTACTTC. Its protein is CSVGDRKNIQYF.